The 21 T cell receptor beta chains listed next were all sequenced from one sample in a study of blood T cell repertoires in COVID-19. The method was immunoSEQ multiplex PCR; TCRdb's version includes in-frame clones alone and lacks a portion of them. This table holds roughly 250,000 clones, 85% to 90% found once. Material: PBMCs or T cells enriched from blood (not recorded which). Receptors were obtained from a woman younger than 35 who had recovered from COVID-19.

This chain connects TRBV15 to TRBJ2-3, with TRBD1 matching over 7 bases. The V gene's germline CDR1 is LNHNV and CDR2 YYDKDF (reference sequence). The V and J ends lost 0 bases and 1 base, in that order; junction bases with no gene match: 10. The CDR3 has 18 amino acids. The CDR3 loop is CATSREQGVALGTDTQYF. The CDR3, as DNA: TGTGCCACCAGCAGAGAGCAGGGGGTGGCCTTGGGCACAGATACGCAGTATTTT.

The chain has TRBV13 and TRBJ1-4; D remains unclear. Trimming took off 4 bases at V and 0 bases at J, with 9 bases between the two ends. This CDR3 has 15 amino acids. Germline-derived CDR1 and CDR2 are PRHDT and FYEKMQ (reference sequence). CDR3 bases: TGTGCCAGCAGCTCCCAGACTGCAACTAATGAAAAACTGTTTTTT. Its translation: CASSSQTATNEKLFF.

V usage is TRBV27 and J usage is TRBJ1-1, with TRBD1 as a possible D gene (5 bases). The V gene's germline CDR1 is MNHEY and CDR2 SMNVEV (reference sequence). Trimming shortened V by 4 bases and J by 4 bases, and 16 bases separated the two germline ends. The CDR3 extends over 15 amino acids. The CDR3 is CASSSRAGGTTEAFF. DNA for the CDR3: TGTGCCAGCAGTTCCCGGGCAGGAGGGACCACTGAAGCTTTCTTT.

This clone was recorded once. V usage is TRBV27 and J usage is TRBJ1-2, with 8 bases identical to TRBD1. The V segment lost 6 bases and the J segment 3 bases; nucleotides outside the gene matches: 9. Per the germline V gene, CDR1 is MNHEY and CDR2 is SMNVEV (reference sequence). This CDR3 comprises 15 residues. The CDR3 here is CASSPYRGADYGYTF. The CDR3 DNA follows: TGTGCCAGCAGCCCTTACAGGGGGGCGGACTATGGCTACACCTTC.

V gene TRBV6-5 combines with J gene TRBJ1-1; D is uncertain. This CDR3 comprises 15 residues. The V gene lost 10 bases and the J gene lost 0 bases, with 18 bases spanning the gap. The germline V gene has CDR1 MNHEY and CDR2 SVGAGI. The CDR3 region is CATSTASGMNTEAFF. In nucleotides, the CDR3 is TGTGCCACCTCAACTGCGAGCGGCATGAACACTGAAGCTTTCTTT.

This clone turned up a few times. The V gene is TRBV11-2, the J gene TRBJ1-1; D uncertain. V dropped 3 bases and J dropped 1 base, with 9 bases sitting between them. Germline-derived CDR1 and CDR2 are SGHAT and FQNNGV. The CDR3 has 14 amino acids. The CDR3 loop is CASSFWAPNTEAFF. Written as DNA, the CDR3 is TGTGCCAGCAGCTTTTGGGCACCGAACACTGAAGCTTTCTTT.

The gene calls are TRBV3-1 (or the pseudogene TRBV3-2) and TRBJ1-5; unclear D gene. Trimming took off 0 bases at V and 4 bases at J, with 10 bases between the two ends. CDR1 and CDR2 (germline): LGHDT, YNNKEL (reference sequence). The CDR3 has 15 residues. This CDR3 is CASSQDNWRNQPQHF. CDR3 coding DNA: TGTGCCAGCAGCCAAGATAATTGGAGGAATCAGCCCCAGCATTTT.

The chain carries TRBV5-4 and TRBJ2-4; TRBD1 matches at 9 bases. Germline V gene lookup returns CDR1 SGHNT and CDR2 YYREEE (reference sequence). V trimming: 2 bases; J trimming: 7 bases; junction bases outside the gene matches: 7. The CDR3 has 15 residues. In DNA form, the CDR3 reads TGTGCCAGCAGCTTCCCGGGACAGGGTTTTAACATTCAGTACTTC. Translation gives CASSFPGQGFNIQYF.

The V and J genes are TRBV7-2 and TRBJ2-7, with TRBD1 matching over 9 bases. The V gene end was trimmed by 5 bases and the J gene end by 7 bases; junction bases not matched to a gene: 6. Looked up from germline, CDR1 is SGHTA and CDR2 is FQGNSA. The CDR3 has 13 residues. The CDR3 here is CASSQQGAQEQYF. The CDR3 DNA sequence: TGTGCCAGCAGCCAACAGGGGGCTCAAGAGCAGTACTTC.

The rearrangement uses TRBV5-4 and TRBJ2-3; the D gene is possibly TRBD1 (5 bases). CDR1 is SGHNT and CDR2 is YYREEE in the germline V gene (reference sequence). V shed 2 bases and J shed 2 bases, with 15 bases lying between them. This CDR3 is 16 amino acids long. This chain's CDR3 is CASSFSRTRNTDTQYF. CDR3 sequence (DNA): TGTGCCAGCAGCTTTTCCCGGACACGAAACACAGATACGCAGTATTTT.

The chain uses TRBV5-1 and TRBJ1-2; perhaps TRBD1 as D (6 bases). Trimming left V 0 bases short and J 4 bases short, with 13 bases between. The CDR3 consists of 15 residues. From germline, CDR1 is SGHRS and CDR2 YFSETQ. CDR3 nucleotide sequence: TGCGCCAGCAGCTTGGCACAGGGTTTCGGCTATGGCTACACCTTC. Its protein product is CASSLAQGFGYGYTF.

The gene calls are TRBV4-2 and TRBJ1-1; D is unresolved. CDR3 length equals 11 residues. Germline CDR1 is LGHNA and CDR2 is YNFKEQ. V was clipped by 3 bases and J by 8 bases, with 7 bases between them. The CDR3 sequence is CASSHEREAFF. The DNA of the CDR3 is TGTGCCAGCAGCCACGAGAGGGAAGCTTTCTTT.

The V gene is TRBV28, the J gene TRBJ2-3; D gene unclear. This CDR3 is 15 amino acids long. V gave up 2 bases and J gave up 4 bases, with 13 bases separating them. Germline V gene lookup returns CDR1 MDHEN and CDR2 SYDVKM. This CDR3 reads CASSLRLLVSDTQYF. Written as DNA, the CDR3 is TGTGCCAGCAGTTTAAGACTCTTGGTATCAGATACGCAGTATTTT. The variable domain in full, with the rest retrieved from reference TRBV28 and TRBJ2-3, is DVKVTQSSRYLVKRTGEKVFLECVQDMDHENMFWYRQDPGLGLRLIYFSYDVKMKEKGDIPEGYSVSREKKERFSLILESASTNQTSMYLCASSLRLLVSDTQYFGPGTRLTVL.

The chain uses TRBV27 and TRBJ2-5; D call uncertain. This CDR3 is built from 14 residues. V shed 4 bases and J shed 2 bases, with 11 bases lying between them. Per the germline V gene, CDR1 is MNHEY and CDR2 is SMNVEV (reference sequence). The CDR3 loop is CASSSVDLQETQYF. The CDR3 coding sequence is TGTGCCAGCAGTTCCGTCGACTTACAAGAGACCCAGTACTTC.

In its sample, this clone was seen once. This chain joins TRBV5-1 and TRBJ2-3; 11 bases fit TRBD2. From germline, CDR1 is SGHRS and CDR2 YFSETQ. This CDR3 region has 15 residues. Unmatched junction bases numbered 2, after V lost 2 bases and J lost 3 bases. This CDR3 is CASSFSGGATDTQYF. As DNA, the CDR3 is TGCGCCAGCAGCTTTAGCGGGGGGGCTACAGATACGCAGTATTTT.

The gene calls are TRBV20-1 and TRBJ1-1; D remains unclear. The germline gives CDR1 DFQATT, CDR2 SNEGSKA (reference sequence). V was shortened by 3 bases and J by 10 bases, with 6 bases between the two germline ends. CDR3 length equals 9 residues. This CDR3 is CSARSLAFF. The CDR3 DNA sequence: TGCAGTGCTAGGTCTTTAGCTTTCTTT.

The chain is built from TRBV27 and TRBJ2-7, with TRBD1 matching over 9 bases. The ends lost 6 bases at V and 4 bases at J; junction bases unmatched: 4. Germline V gene data show CDR1 as MNHEY and CDR2 as SMNVEV (reference sequence). CDR3 size: 13 residues. As DNA, the CDR3 is TGTGCCAGCAGCTGGGACAGGGCTTACGAGCAGTACTTC. Its translation: CASSWDRAYEQYF.

The genes are TRBV19 and TRBJ1-2; tentative D call: TRBD1 (6 bases). Germline loops: CDR1 LNHDA, CDR2 SQIVND (reference sequence). Trimming left V 0 bases short and J 4 bases short, with 15 bases between. This CDR3 region has 16 residues. The CDR3: CASSIDRRTVIYGYTF. The CDR3 DNA sequence: TGTGCCAGTAGTATAGACCGGCGGACAGTCATCTATGGCTACACCTTC.

The genes are TRBV4-1 and TRBJ1-1, with D maybe TRBD1 (6 bases). V lost 4 bases and J lost 5, with 20 bases in between. This CDR3 is built from 16 residues. Germline V gene sequence: CDR1 MGHRA, CDR2 YSYEKL. The CDR3 coding sequence is TGCGCCAGCAGCCTCCCTCCCCAGGGGATGTTGACTGAAGCTTTCTTT. Translated, it gives CASSLPPQGMLTEAFF.

V usage is TRBV6-5 and J usage is TRBJ2-7; 7 bases agree with TRBD1. The CDR3 is 15 amino acids. V lost 7 bases, J lost 2 bases, and 11 bases stayed unmatched. Germline CDR1 MNHEY, CDR2 SVGAGI. The CDR3 reads CASKQQGLDTYEQYF. CDR3 nucleotide sequence: TGTGCCAGCAAACAACAGGGGTTAGATACCTACGAGCAGTACTTC.

This rearrangement joins TRBV18 to TRBJ1-2; 7 nucleotides line up with TRBD1. In germline, CDR1 is KGHSH, CDR2 LQKENI. This CDR3 region has 15 residues. The ends lost 4 bases at V and 3 bases at J; junction bases unmatched: 8. The CDR3 DNA reads TGTGCCAGCTCACGGGACGACAGGGCCTACTATGGCTACACCTTC. It encodes CASSRDDRAYYGYTF. The full variable domain, its missing parts supplied by reference TRBV18 and TRBJ1-2, is NAGVMQNPRHLVRRRGQEARLRCSPMKGHSHVYWYRQLPEEGLKFMVYLQKENIIDESGMPKERFSAEFPKEGPSILRIQQVVRGDSAAYFCASSRDDRAYYGYTFGSGTRLTVV.